What follows describes a single TCR beta chain. Its antigen is not known. Here immunoSEQ multiplex PCR was the method, and the copy in TCRdb shows in-frame clones only, minus some. The repertoire holds some 11,000 clones, with 60% to 80% as singletons. Sorted subsets were CFSE-labeled and cultured four to six days with allogeneic dendritic cells. This specimen comes from a study of regulatory dendritic cells for organ transplantation. The CDR3 runs to 15 residues. J was trimmed by 11 bases and V by 0 bases; bases with no gene match: 7. Germline V CDR1 and CDR2: LNHNV, YYDKDF (reference sequence). Overall study results and limits: Memory CD8+ T cells were the most oligoclonal; naive cells were highly diverse.

V is TRBV15 and J is TRBJ1-5; TRBD1 matches 10 bases. The sample comprised naive CD8+ T cells from blood cultured with regulatory dendritic cells. Subset indicated: CD45RA+ naive T cells. This TCR was recovered from a human donor in good health. CDR3 sequence: CATSRDLTGGEAQHF. In DNA, the CDR3 is TGTGCCACCAGCAGAGATCTGACAGGGGGCGAGGCCCAGCATTTT.